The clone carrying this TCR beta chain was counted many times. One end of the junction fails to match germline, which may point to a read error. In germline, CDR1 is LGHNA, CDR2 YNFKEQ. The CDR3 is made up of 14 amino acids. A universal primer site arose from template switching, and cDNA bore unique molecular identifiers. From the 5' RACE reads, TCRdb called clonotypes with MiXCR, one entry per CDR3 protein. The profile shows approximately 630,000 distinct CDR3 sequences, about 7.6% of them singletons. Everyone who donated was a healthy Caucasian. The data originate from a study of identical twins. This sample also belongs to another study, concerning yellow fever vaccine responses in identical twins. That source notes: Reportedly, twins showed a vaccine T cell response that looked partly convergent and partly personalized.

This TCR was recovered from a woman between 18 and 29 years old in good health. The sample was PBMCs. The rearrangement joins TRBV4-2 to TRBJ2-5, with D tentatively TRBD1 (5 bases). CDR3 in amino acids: CASSQGGSQETQYF. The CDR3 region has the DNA TGCGCCAGCAGCCAGGGTGGCTCGCAAGAGACCCAGTACTTC.